This T cell receptor (beta chain) was obtained from a study of a mutant IDH1 vaccine in newly diagnosed glioma. Findings and limits, study-wide: Immune responses induced by the vaccine were seen in 93.3% of patients, spanning multiple MHC alleles. The authors found pseudoprogression apparently unrelated to changes in top peripheral T cell clonotypes.

With respect to this clone: Antigen specificity is unknown.

Described time point: baseline, week 1 (first vaccination visit). Regarding treatment: pre-vaccination baseline after standard-of-care therapy. Each astrocytoma in the donors was new, WHO grade 3 or 4, IDH1-mutant and ATRX-lost. Only in-frame clones appear in the TCRdb table, and some are missing; sequencing was by immunoSEQ multiplex PCR. The repertoire holds about 67,000 clones, 83% seen once, with approximately 4.4% in the top ten. The CDR3 is 13 amino acids. The trim removed 4 bases at V and 3 bases at J, leaving 3 bases unmatched. Germline CDR1 and CDR2: SQVTM and ANQGSEA. Sequencing was performed on peripheral blood mononuclear cells (PBMCs), taken from a glioma patient treated with radiotherapy, temozolomide or both. This clonotype originated in a woman aged 18-29 years with glioma. Some clones in this sample may be carry-over from other donors' samples. V usage is TRBV29-1 and J usage is TRBJ1-5, with 7 bases lining up with TRBD1. The CDR3 reads CSVGQGLNQPQHF. Here the CDR3 DNA reads TGCAGCGTTGGACAGGGCCTCAATCAGCCCCAGCATTTT.